One sample yielded the 30 T cell receptor beta chains listed below, sequenced in a study of immune evolution from preneoplasia to lung adenocarcinoma. The protocol was immunoSEQ multiplex PCR, while the TCRdb copy is restricted to in-frame clones and leaves out a portion. The sample consists of some 1,500 clones, more than 65% of them appearing once. Input material: FFPE atypical adenomatous hyperplasia tissue from the lung. Subset denoted: atypical adenomatous hyperplasia (AAH), lung preneoplasia. These receptors were collected from a person aged 65 to 85 with lung adenocarcinoma.

V gene TRBV5-1 combines with J gene TRBJ2-7; 10 nucleotides line up with TRBD1. V gave up 0 bases and J gave up 3 bases; unmatched junction bases: 9. The CDR3 runs to 17 residues. Germline CDR1 and CDR2: SGHRS and YFSETQ. The CDR3 loop is CASSLGPSGQGGYEQYF. The CDR3 DNA sequence: TGCGCCAGCAGCTTGGGGCCGAGCGGACAGGGGGGCTACGAGCAGTACTTC.

This sequence joins TRBV18 and TRBJ1-2, with TRBD1 identical over 7 bases. The germline V gene has CDR1 KGHSH and CDR2 LQKENI. CDR3 length equals 13 residues. V dropped 3 bases and J dropped 8; count of bases not matched to a gene: 6. This chain's CDR3 is CASSPPGTDGYTF. The CDR3 DNA is TGTGCCAGCTCACCTCCGGGGACAGACGGCTACACCTTC.

This clone was observed a single time. The V gene is TRBV2, the J gene TRBJ1-1; 8 bases map to TRBD1. Germline V gives CDR1 SNHLY, CDR2 FYNNEI. CDR3 length: 16 residues. V shed 7 bases, J shed 4 bases, and the junction held 14 bases outside the gene matches. DNA of the CDR3: TGTGCCAGCATTTTTATGACAGGGGTGGGGAGCACTGAAGCTTTCTTT. It translates to CASIFMTGVGSTEAFF.

This sequence joins TRBV2 and TRBJ1-4; D possibly corresponds to TRBD1 (5 bases). The germline gives CDR1 SNHLY, CDR2 FYNNEI. V lost 4 bases, J lost 7 bases, and 16 bases lay in between. The CDR3 covers 15 residues. DNA for the CDR3: TGTGCCAGCAGTGTAGGGGAGGGGCGCGGTGAAAAACTGTTTTTT. It codes for CASSVGEGRGEKLFF.

This chain connects TRBV18 to TRBJ2-5, with a weak D call TRBD1 (5 bases). The CDR3 runs to 12 residues. Germline CDR1 KGHSH, CDR2 LQKENI. Trimming shortened V by 8 bases and J by 3 bases, and 10 bases separated the two germline ends. CDR3 region: CASLGRKETQYF. The DNA of the CDR3 is TGTGCCAGCCTGGGGCGGAAAGAGACCCAGTACTTC. Full variable domain (remainder filled in from reference TRBV18 and TRBJ2-5): NAGVMQNPRHLVRRRGQEARLRCSPMKGHSHVYWYRQLPEEGLKFMVYLQKENIIDESGMPKERFSAEFPKEGPSILRIQQVVRGDSAAYFCASLGRKETQYFGPGTRLLVL.

The V call is TRBV7-9, the J call TRBJ2-7, with D possibly matching TRBD2 (7 bases). The CDR3 is made up of 12 amino acids. Trimming stripped 5 bases from V and 5 bases from J, with 10 bases between. Germline-derived CDR1 and CDR2 are SEHNR and FQNEAQ (reference sequence). In nucleotides, the CDR3 is TGTGCCAGCAGCGGGGGGGGCGACGAGCAGTACTTC. Amino acid sequence: CASSGGGDEQYF.

This clone has only a few counts. CDR3 sequence (DNA): TGTGCCAGCAGTTTAGAATTTGTAGGGACTAGCGACGACAATGAGCAGTTCTTC. Translating gives CASSLEFVGTSDDNEQFF. The chain joins TRBV28 to TRBJ2-1; 10 bases agree with TRBD2. The CDR3 spans 18 residues. Germline V gene lookup returns CDR1 MDHEN and CDR2 SYDVKM. V trimming: 2 bases; J trimming: 5 bases; junction bases outside the gene matches: 12.

The gene calls are TRBV7-8 and TRBJ1-1; the D gene is possibly TRBD1 (6 bases). The germline V gene has CDR1 SGHVS and CDR2 FQNEAQ. V was cut by 5 bases and J by 10 bases, with 20 bases left in between. The CDR3 runs to 14 residues. The CDR3, as DNA: TGTGCCAGCAGCCCTCAGGAACGGGACAAACTAGCTTTCTTT. Protein sequence: CASSPQERDKLAFF. The variable domain in full, with the rest retrieved from reference TRBV7-8 and TRBJ1-1, is GAGVSQSPRYKVAKRGQDVALRCDPISGHVSLFWYQQALGQGPEFLTYFQNEAQLDKSGLPSDRFFAERPEGSVSTLKIQRTQQEDSAVYLCASSPQERDKLAFFGQGTRLTVV.

This rearrangement joins TRBV5-8 to TRBJ2-3; no clear D gene. CDR1 SGHTS and CDR2 YDEGEE come from the germline V gene. The CDR3 is made up of 14 amino acids. V lost 2 bases and J 1 base, leaving 8 bases between the germline ends. CDR3 coding DNA: TGTGCCAGCAGCTTTTTCGAAGGCACAGATACGCAGTATTTT. Its translation: CASSFFEGTDTQYF.

The DNA of the CDR3 is TGTGCCTGGAATAGACAGGGCCTTGGCTATGGCTACACCTTC. Translating gives CAWNRQGLGYGYTF. This sequence joins TRBV30 and TRBJ1-2; 7 bases agree with TRBD1. The V gene end was trimmed by 4 bases and the J gene end by 4 bases; junction bases not matched to a gene: 9. CDR1 and CDR2 (germline): GTSNPN, SVGIG (reference sequence). The CDR3 extends over 14 amino acids.

The rearrangement links TRBV5-4 to TRBJ2-7; 7 nucleotides match TRBD1. In germline, CDR1 is SGHNT, CDR2 YYREEE (reference sequence). The J segment lost 5 bases and the V segment lost 4 bases, leaving 6 bases of the junction unmatched. The CDR3 runs 13 residues. CDR3 sequence (DNA): TGTGCCAGCAGCGTAACAGGGGCGAACGAGCAGTACTTC. It yields the protein CASSVTGANEQYF.

The genes are TRBV2 and TRBJ1-5; 8 bases fit TRBD1. This CDR3 spans 13 amino acids. Germline CDR1 is SNHLY and CDR2 is FYNNEI. Trimming at V came to 7 bases and at J to 4 bases, leaving 3 bases not matched to a gene. Here the CDR3 reads CASKGQANQPQHF. CDR3 DNA sequence: TGTGCCAGCAAGGGACAGGCTAATCAGCCCCAGCATTTT.

The V call is TRBV7-6, the J call TRBJ2-3; 11 bases are a match to TRBD2. V lost 2 bases, J lost 2 bases, and 3 bases stayed unmatched. The length of the CDR3 is 16 residues. Germline V gives CDR1 SGHVS, CDR2 FNYEAQ. CDR3 DNA: TGTGCCAGCAGCTTACTAGCGGGAGGCCTCACAGATACGCAGTATTTT. Amino acid sequence: CASSLLAGGLTDTQYF. The full variable domain, with the rest looked up from reference TRBV7-6 and TRBJ2-3, is GAGVSQSPRYKVTKRGQDVALRCDPISGHVSLYWYRQALGQGPEFLTYFNYEAQQDKSGLPNDRFSAERPEGSISTLTIQRTEQRDSAMYRCASSLLAGGLTDTQYFGPGTRLTVL.

The CDR3 DNA sequence: TGCGCCAGCAGCCTCTCTAGCGGCTCCTACGAGCAGTACTTC. Protein sequence: CASSLSSGSYEQYF. The chain recombines TRBV5-1 with TRBJ2-7; the match to TRBD2 covers 7 bases. The CDR3 covers 14 residues. The junction had 4 bases not matched to a gene; V was cut back by 4 bases and J by 0 bases. The germline gives CDR1 SGHRS, CDR2 YFSETQ.

This clone has just a few counts. This chain joins TRBV7-8 and TRBJ2-1; D not certain. In germline, CDR1 is SGHVS, CDR2 FQNEAQ. CDR3 length equals 12 residues. Trimming shortened V by 5 bases and J by 7 bases, and 9 bases separated the two germline ends. CDR3 sequence: CASSPQTNEQFF. The DNA of the CDR3 is TGTGCCAGCAGCCCCCAGACTAATGAGCAGTTCTTC. Full variable domain (rest looked up from reference TRBV7-8 and TRBJ2-1): GAGVSQSPRYKVAKRGQDVALRCDPISGHVSLFWYQQALGQGPEFLTYFQNEAQLDKSGLPSDRFFAERPEGSVSTLKIQRTQQEDSAVYLCASSPQTNEQFFGPGTRLTVL.

This clone was counted only a few times. The chain joins TRBV28 to TRBJ2-2, with D tentatively TRBD1 (6 bases). CDR1 MDHEN and CDR2 SYDVKM come from the germline V gene. Trimming took off 6 bases at V and 2 bases at J, with 13 bases between the two ends. This CDR3 spans 15 amino acids. The CDR3, as DNA: TGTGCCAGCAGATTGGAACAGGGTAACACCGGGGAGCTGTTTTTT. Translating it yields CASRLEQGNTGELFF.

This sequence joins TRBV7-2 and TRBJ1-1, with TRBD1 as a possible D gene (5 bases). The CDR3 has 14 amino acids. CDR1 is SGHTA, CDR2 FQGNSA, per germline. Trimming cost V 5 bases and J 1 base, with 11 bases left between them. The CDR3 nucleotides are TGTGCCAGCAGCATGATCAGGGAGAACACTGAAGCTTTCTTT. Residues: CASSMIRENTEAFF.

This clone appeared a few times. The sample has other DNA sequences that encode this CDR3 too. This rearrangement joins TRBV6-6 to TRBJ1-1, with D perhaps TRBD1 (6 bases). This CDR3 spans 13 amino acids. V gave up 6 bases and J gave up 1 base, with 9 bases separating them. Germline-derived CDR1 and CDR2 are MNHNY and SVGAGI (reference sequence). The CDR3 here is CASSQGGNTEAFF. The CDR3 DNA sequence: TGTGCCAGCAGCCAAGGGGGGAACACTGAAGCTTTCTTT.

Written as DNA, the CDR3 is TGTGCCAGCAGCAGATTCCAGGGAAATCAGCCCCAGCATTTT. Translation gives CASSRFQGNQPQHF. The rearrangement joins TRBV21-1 to TRBJ1-5; no DNA check was done on the table's D call, TRBD1. TRBV21-1 is a pseudogene locus. This CDR3 region has 14 residues.

The V gene is TRBV27, the J gene TRBJ2-7; 11 bases are a match to TRBD2. V lost 5 bases, J lost 3 bases, and 6 bases stayed unmatched. CDR1 MNHEY and CDR2 SMNVEV come from the germline V gene (reference sequence). The CDR3 sequence is 15 residues long. The CDR3 nucleotides read TGTGCCAGCAGTGCAACTAGCGGGAGAAGCTACGAGCAGTACTTC. Amino acids: CASSATSGRSYEQYF.

This clone was seen a few times. The V and J genes are TRBV15 and TRBJ1-2; D not resolved. Germline-derived CDR1 and CDR2 are LNHNV and YYDKDF (reference sequence). The germline V and J ends were trimmed by 0 bases and 4 bases, with 12 bases remaining between them. The CDR3 length is 15 residues. Here the CDR3 reads CATSRDKGAGYGYTF. The CDR3 DNA is TGTGCCACCAGCAGAGATAAGGGCGCCGGCTATGGCTACACCTTC.

The chain carries TRBV27 and TRBJ1-4; weak D call: TRBD1 (5 bases). V was pared by 3 bases and J by 8 bases, with 7 bases between. CDR1 is MNHEY and CDR2 is SMNVEV in the germline V gene (reference sequence). The CDR3 totals 12 residues. CDR3 residues: CASSFQGEKLFF. CDR3 bases: TGTGCCAGCAGTTTTCAGGGCGAAAAACTGTTTTTT. Combining the CDR3 with reference TRBV27 and TRBJ1-4 gives the whole variable domain EAQVTQNPRYLITVTGKKLTVTCSQNMNHEYMSWYRQDPGLGLRQIYYSMNVEVTDKGDVPEGYKVSRKEKRNFPLILESPSPNQTSLYFCASSFQGEKLFFGSGTQLSVL.

V gene TRBV6-1 combines with J gene TRBJ1-1, with D hard to call. Germline CDR1 is MNHNS and CDR2 is SASEGT. This CDR3 has 11 amino acids. V lost 6 bases and J lost 5, with 7 bases in between. Here the CDR3 DNA reads TGTGCCAGCAGCCGACTTACTGAAGCTTTCTTT. As protein: CASSRLTEAFF.

This clone was observed a few times. V is TRBV28 and J is TRBJ1-1; D perhaps matches TRBD1 (6 bases). V was trimmed by 3 bases and J by 3 bases, leaving 11 bases between them. CDR1 is MDHEN, CDR2 SYDVKM, per germline. CDR3 length equals 14 residues. The CDR3 spells CASSFRQGYTEAFF. In DNA, the CDR3 is TGTGCCAGCAGTTTTAGGCAGGGGTACACTGAAGCTTTCTTT.

The CDR3 region has the DNA TGTGCCAGCAGCTTAACGTCAGGGGAAACAGATACGCAGTATTTT. Amino acid sequence: CASSLTSGETDTQYF. The V call is TRBV7-3, the J call TRBJ2-3, with D maybe TRBD1 (6 bases). This CDR3 comprises 15 residues. Between the trimmed V and J ends, which lost 0 bases and 3 bases, there was a span of 10 bases. Germline CDR1 is SGHTA and CDR2 is FQGTGA.

Only one count was recorded for this clone. The rearrangement uses TRBV29-1 and TRBJ1-4; TRBD1 aligns across 12 bases. V lost 5 bases, J lost 7 bases, and 8 bases stayed unmatched. The CDR3 length is 15 residues. Germline V gene sequence: CDR1 SQVTM, CDR2 ANQGSEA. CDR3 amino acids: CSVLGTGGSSEKLFF. CDR3 coding DNA: TGCAGCGTTTTGGGGACAGGGGGCTCGAGTGAAAAACTGTTTTTT.

The CDR3 bases are TGTGCCAGCAGTAGACAAGGGGGCTCGGACTATGGCTACACCTTC. It translates to CASSRQGGSDYGYTF. This chain joins TRBV6-5 and TRBJ1-2, with TRBD1 matching over 7 bases. V gave up 5 bases and J gave up 3 bases; unmatched junction bases: 9. Germline CDR1 MNHEY, CDR2 SVGAGI. This CDR3 is built from 15 residues.

V and J are TRBV5-1 and TRBJ2-3; the D gene is possibly TRBD1 (5 bases). Germline V CDR1 and CDR2: SGHRS, YFSETQ. The V gene lost 1 base and the J gene lost 3 bases, with 18 bases spanning the gap. This CDR3 is built from 17 residues. CDR3 DNA sequence: TGCGCCAGCAGCTTGTCGACGCAGGGTGCAGGGACAGATACGCAGTATTTT. Translating it yields CASSLSTQGAGTDTQYF. The full variable domain, completed using reference TRBV5-1 and TRBJ2-3, is KAGVTQTPRYLIKTRGQQVTLSCSPISGHRSVSWYQQTPGQGLQFLFEYFSETQRNKGNFPGRFSGRQFSNSRSEMNVSTLELGDSALYLCASSLSTQGAGTDTQYFGPGTRLTVL.

The J gene is TRBJ2-1, the V gene TRBV9; TRBD2 might be the D (5 bases). Germline V gives CDR1 SGDLS, CDR2 YYNGEE. The CDR3 has 14 residues. Trimming took off 1 base at V and 12 bases at J, with 17 bases between the two ends. CDR3 protein: CASSVMAGAPGQFF. In nucleotides, the CDR3 is TGTGCCAGCAGCGTAATGGCGGGTGCCCCCGGGCAGTTCTTC.

V is TRBV7-2 and J is TRBJ2-7; D may be TRBD1 (6 bases). This CDR3 spans 13 amino acids. Germline CDR1 reads SGHTA; CDR2 reads FQGNSA. Trimming pared 4 bases from V and 4 bases from J, leaving 11 bases between. CDR3 protein: CASSSPQGYEQYF. DNA for the CDR3: TGTGCCAGCAGCTCCCCACAGGGATACGAGCAGTACTTC.